Listed here is a single TCR beta chain. Its specific antigen is unknown. No base quality information exists; no much larger clone differs at one position. This specimen belongs to a study of T-cell memory formation after mild COVID-19 (dated by TCRdb to the early 2020s). About the investigation overall: Most TCR sequence clusters were specific to one of the two donors. In a couple of donors, T-cell clones that expanded and contracted after mild COVID-19 were tracked by sequencing TCRalpha and TCRbeta repertoires over time. The cohort comprised two young, previously healthy adult volunteers, one female and one male.

Ficoll-Paque density gradient centrifugation was the method used to isolate PBMCs. Results the study describes overall, beyond this receptor: Contracting CD4+ clones were located mainly in the CM and EM memory subsets, whereas CD8+ clones were found to be enriched in EMRA. Some responding clones were detected in pre-infection memory, which suggested that pre-existing cross-reactive memory T cells had joined the SARS-CoV-2 response. SARS-CoV-2 specificity of the second-wave clones peaking on day 37 was not confirmed. The study covered only a couple of mild cases, and larger cohorts including severe cases with pre-infection samples were considered necessary. From day 15 to 85, contracting clones showed balanced CD4/CD8 phenotypes, whereas a second wave of clones that expanded from day 15 to 37 leaned towards CD4+.

V loses 3 bases of germline sequence and J loses 4 bases, and the interval between the two ends is 10 bases. The CDR3 goes from the cysteine to the phenylalanine over 13 residues. Just CDR3 DNA is preserved here, 39 bases in frame from base 1. CDR1 and CDR2 were assigned from the germline V gene as SGDLS and YYNGEE. The instrument was an Illumina NovaSeq 6000. TCRalpha and TCRbeta cDNA libraries were built by 5'RACE with constant-segment primers, adding sample barcodes and unique molecular identifiers. Trizol reagent was used to extract RNA from every sample. The libraries were amplified in two PCR steps, and the second step added a second sample barcode and Illumina TruSeq adapters. The libraries were sequenced on an Illumina NovaSeq using 2 x 150 bp paired-end reads. The study's processing was this. Reads were demultiplexed and collapsed into UMI-guided consensus sequences with migec v1.2.7. Using mixcr v2.1.11, UMI consensuses were aligned to TRA and TRB V and J templates and then assembled into clonotypes. A clonotype was counted as expanded or contracted only when both edgeR and NoisET called the clonotype significant, with the noise models trained on biological replicates. edgeR calls used a false discovery rate-adjusted p below 0.01 and a log2 fold-change threshold of 1. As an exploratory analysis of dynamics, max-normalized trajectories of the 1000 most abundant clonotypes were examined with PCA combined with hierarchical clustering. Separately sequenced CD4+ and CD8+ repertoires were used to assign the CD4 or CD8 phenotype of responding clones. In-frame beta chains were kept once TCRdb had trimmed the public reads at Q25 with fastp and called clones with MiXCR. Identical CDR3 protein sequences are pooled into one entry, listed with their most common genes and DNA. The V and J calls were not made by the authors but by TCRdb's processing. In this sample the table shows a few hundred thousand distinct CDR3 sequences, under 25% of which occur a single time. 21% of the sample lies in the top ten.

The V and J segments used are TRBV9 and TRBJ1-2, with no reliable assignment of the D segment. The sequencing sample was made of PBMCs or a T cell subset sorted from them (not recorded which). The clonotype originates from a man aged 18 to 30 who had mild COVID-19 (a few samples of this study predate the infection). The sample titles of this study are shuffled in the database, so cell type and time point are left out; the donor was told from shared clones. The base sequence is TGTGCCAGCAGCGACCTCGTTGGCTATGGCTACACCTTC. Translated, it gives CASSDLVGYGYTF.